This T cell receptor beta chain was recorded in a study of blood T cell repertoires in COVID-19. Looking at the study overall: The United States, Italy and Spain were the sources of the acute and convalescent COVID-19 samples.

Germline V lookup: CDR1 SGHKS, CDR2 YYEKEE (reference sequence). The V segment lost 7 bases and the J segment 3 bases; nucleotides outside the gene matches: 9. This CDR3 has 16 residues. Generated by immunoSEQ multiplex PCR, the TCRdb table keeps only in-frame clones and is missing some. The repertoire includes 250,000 to 300,000 clones, approximately 83% of them detected once, and approximately 11% sits in the top ten. This sequence originates from a woman between 65 and 79 years old with acute or convalescent COVID-19. The sequencing sample was made of peripheral blood. This sequence joins TRBV5-5 and TRBJ2-3; 12 bases are a match to TRBD2. The CDR3, as DNA: TGTGCCAGCGCACTAGCGGGGGGCCGGGAAACAGATACGCAGTATTTT. Translated, it gives CASALAGGRETDTQYF.